This TCR beta chain derives from a study of regulatory T cells in long-lasting Graves disease. Study background: Patients met the persistent Graves' disease definition after over 5 years of antithyroid drugs with positive TSH receptor antibodies.

Time point noted: persistent/refractory GD, antithyroid drugs over 5 years with positive TRAb. From PBMCs, RNA was extracted and then used to make the TCR library. Whole-study findings and limits: TRBV28, TRBJ1-2 and TRBJ2-5 were favored in persistent disease. Relative to new patients (approximately 1,000), persistent patients exhibited greater sharing of public clonotypes (approximately 2,800).

V was pared by 0 bases and J by 4 bases, with 12 bases between. Per the germline V gene, CDR1 is SNHLY and CDR2 is FYNNEI. CDR3 size: 16 residues. The TCR beta library used iRepertoire HTBI primers with Arm-PCR amplification of CDR3. One entry per CDR3 protein, called by TCRdb with MiXCR from the multiplex PCR reads. The sample lists 650,000 to 700,000 distinct CDR3 sequences, about 32% occurring once. There are many counts of this clonotype. Its antigen remains unknown. The V call is TRBV2, the J call TRBJ2-2; D uncertain. The clonotype comes from a female donor with Graves disease. Sequences were derived from peripheral blood mononuclear cells (PBMCs), sampled when the disease was refractory, from a patient treated with antithyroid drugs. The CDR3 DNA sequence: TGTGCCAGCAGTGAAGCAGGCCGGGTCCTCACCGGGGAGCTGTTTTTT. Translating it yields CASSEAGRVLTGELFF.